These 31 T cell receptor beta chains originate from one sample sequenced in a study of PD-1 blockade in classical Hodgkin lymphoma. Here immunoSEQ multiplex PCR was the method, and the copy in TCRdb shows in-frame clones only, minus some. Among roughly 9,300 clones, around 90% were seen once, and the ten largest hold around 34%. Described time point: cycle 4 day 1 (C4D1), after less than 7 weeks of nivolumab. All trial patients relapsed after autologous stem cell transplantation. The sample consisted of peripheral blood mononuclear cells (PBMCs), taken before the fourth cycle of nivolumab. The origin of the receptors is a human donor with classical Hodgkin lymphoma.

The chain joins TRBV6-6 to TRBJ1-2; D unclear. V lost 0 bases to trimming and J lost 7 bases, with 15 bases between them. This CDR3 region has 15 residues. CDR1 is MNHNY and CDR2 is SVGAGI in the germline V gene (reference sequence). CDR3 DNA: TGTGCCAGCAGTTACTCCCAACTGAGGGTTCTTGGCTACACCTTC. Its translation is CASSYSQLRVLGYTF.

The chain is built from TRBV28 and TRBJ1-4; D is possibly TRBD1 (5 bases). Per germline, CDR1 MDHEN and CDR2 SYDVKM. V was pared by 11 bases and J by 3 bases, with 13 bases between. The CDR3 is made up of 13 amino acids. The CDR3 nucleotides read TGTGCCGCGATGGGGGACCCTAATGAAAAACTGTTTTTT. The encoded protein is CAAMGDPNEKLFF.

The CDR3 nucleotides read TGCGCCAGCAGCCCGAGCGGGGGCCAGGATGGCTACACCTTC. It translates to CASSPSGGQDGYTF. The chain couples TRBV5-1 to TRBJ1-2; possible D gene TRBD1, 6 bases. Trimming pared 4 bases from V and 6 bases from J, leaving 16 bases between. Germline V gene data show CDR1 as SGHRS and CDR2 as YFSETQ. The CDR3 consists of 14 residues.

The rearrangement uses TRBV27 and TRBJ2-1, with D maybe TRBD2 (6 bases). This CDR3 has 16 amino acids. Per germline, CDR1 MNHEY and CDR2 SMNVEV (reference sequence). V lost 5 bases and J lost 0, with 14 bases in between. The CDR3 is CASSASSASSYNEQFF. For the CDR3, the DNA is TGTGCCAGCAGTGCCTCTAGCGCGAGCTCCTACAATGAGCAGTTCTTC.

J is TRBJ2-3 and V is TRBV5-4, with D unresolved. From germline, CDR1 is SGHNT and CDR2 YYREEE (reference sequence). V lost 2 bases to trimming and J lost 0 bases, with 10 bases between them. The CDR3 extends over 15 amino acids. The CDR3 bases are TGTGCCAGCAGCTTTGATACAGCTAGCACAGATACGCAGTATTTT. Translated, it gives CASSFDTASTDTQYF.

With regard to this clone: The junction and the germline gene differ at one end; a read error may be behind it. The chain employs TRBV7-2 and TRBJ2-7; 7 nucleotides align to TRBD2. Germline V gene lookup returns CDR1 SGHTA and CDR2 FQGNSA. CDR3 length: 14 residues. CDR3 sequence: CASSQAGSSYEQYF. The DNA of the CDR3 is TGCGCCAGCAGCCAAGCGGGAAGCTCCTACGAGCAGTACTTC.

This chain links TRBV4-2 with TRBJ2-2; D is unclear. Germline V gene sequence: CDR1 LGHNA, CDR2 YNFKEQ. The CDR3 contains 13 residues. V shed 3 bases and J shed 5 bases, with 7 bases lying between them. CDR3 region: CASSQERTGELFF. The CDR3 DNA reads as TGTGCCAGCAGCCAGGAGCGAACCGGGGAGCTGTTTTTT.

The V and J genes are TRBV19 and TRBJ2-7; weak D call: TRBD1 (7 bases). The germline CDR1 and CDR2 sequences are LNHDA and SQIVND (reference sequence). Trimming took 4 bases from V and 0 from J, leaving 16 bases between them. The CDR3 runs to 16 residues. CDR3 in amino acids: CASSRRRGLSSYEQYF. CDR3 DNA: TGTGCCAGTAGTAGACGGAGGGGGCTGAGCTCCTACGAGCAGTACTTC. The variable domain in full, with the rest retrieved from reference TRBV19 and TRBJ2-7, is DGGITQSPKYLFRKEGQNVTLSCEQNLNHDAMYWYRQDPGQGLRLIYYSQIVNDFQKGDIAEGYSVSREKKESFPLTVTSAQKNPTAFYLCASSRRRGLSSYEQYFGPGTRLTVT.

The chain is built from TRBV5-1 and TRBJ1-1; the D is unclear. There are 18 residues in the CDR3. Per the germline V gene, CDR1 is SGHRS and CDR2 is YFSETQ. V lost 2 bases, J lost 0 bases, and 20 bases lay in between. DNA of the CDR3: TGCGCCAGCAGCTTTCCTCGGCCGGGCCGGGCGATGAACACTGAAGCTTTCTTT. Translating gives CASSFPRPGRAMNTEAFF.

The chain is built from TRBV25-1 and TRBJ2-7, with 10 bases that match TRBD2. V was clipped by 4 bases and J by 0 bases; unmatched bases: 9. From germline, CDR1 is MGHDK and CDR2 SYGVNS. There are 17 residues in the CDR3. CDR3 sequence (DNA): TGTGCCAGCAGTGGGGCCATGACTAGCGGGCGCTCCTACGAGCAGTACTTC. This encodes CASSGAMTSGRSYEQYF.

The chain combines TRBV7-6 with TRBJ1-4; weak D call: TRBD1 (6 bases). This CDR3 has 15 amino acids. CDR1 and CDR2 from the germline V gene are SGHVS and FNYEAQ. Trimming stripped 6 bases from V and 4 bases from J, with 15 bases between. The CDR3 loop is CASSPTGWLNEKLFF. The DNA for the CDR3 is TGTGCCAGCAGTCCGACAGGATGGCTTAATGAAAAACTGTTTTTT.

The chain links TRBV5-6 to TRBJ1-3, with no clear D. CDR3 size: 14 residues. The germline gives CDR1 SGHDT, CDR2 YYEEEE. The V gene lost 0 bases and the J gene lost 0 bases, with 4 bases spanning the gap. CDR3: CASSLADSGNTIYF. DNA for the CDR3: TGTGCCAGCAGCTTGGCAGACTCTGGAAACACCATATATTTT.

The sample holds one count of this clone. The J gene is TRBJ1-3, the V gene TRBV5-1, with 7 positions matching TRBD1. The V and J ends lost 5 bases and 2 bases, in that order; junction bases with no gene match: 4. CDR1 and CDR2 from the germline V gene are SGHRS and YFSETQ. The CDR3 runs to 14 residues. DNA of the CDR3: TGCGCCAGCAGAGGACAGGCGGCTGGAAACACCATATATTTT. As protein: CASRGQAAGNTIYF.

The V call is TRBV5-6, the J call TRBJ2-2; 8 positions agree with TRBD1. Germline V gene lookup returns CDR1 SGHDT and CDR2 YYEEEE. With V trimmed by 3 bases and J by 1 base, 2 bases remained unmatched. This CDR3 is built from 15 residues. CDR3 sequence reads: CASSWDRWNTGELFF. The CDR3 nucleotides are TGTGCCAGCAGCTGGGACAGGTGGAACACCGGGGAGCTGTTTTTT.

This clone was recorded only once. The chain recombines TRBV19 with TRBJ2-3; TRBD2 matches 9 bases. The CDR3 runs to 14 residues. Looked up from germline, CDR1 is LNHDA and CDR2 is SQIVND (reference sequence). With 4 bases clipped from V and 3 bases from J, the junction kept 2 bases outside the gene matches. CDR3 sequence: CASSTREGTDTQYF. CDR3 bases: TGTGCCAGTAGTACGCGGGAGGGGACAGATACGCAGTATTTT.

The rearrangement links TRBV2 to TRBJ2-2; D gene ambiguous. Trimming left V 6 bases short and J 3 bases short, with 14 bases between. The germline V gene has CDR1 SNHLY and CDR2 FYNNEI. This CDR3 is built from 15 residues. Written as DNA, the CDR3 is TGTGCCAGCAGCCTGGCGGCCAGTTACACCGGGGAGCTGTTTTTT. Residues: CASSLAASYTGELFF. The full variable domain, in which reference TRBV2 and TRBJ2-2 provide the parts outside the CDR3, is EPEVTQTPSHQVTQMGQEVILRCVPISNHLYFYWYRQILGQKVEFLVSFYNNEISEKSEIFDDQFSVERPDGSNFTLKIRSTKLEDSAMYFCASSLAASYTGELFFGEGSRLTVL.

This chain links TRBV10-3 with TRBJ1-3; a possible D gene is TRBD1 (5 bases). The CDR3 contains 15 residues. The V gene lost 0 bases and the J gene lost 4 bases, with 10 bases spanning the gap. Germline V gene data show CDR1 as ENHRY and CDR2 as SYGVKD. The CDR3 spells CAISESGREGNTIYF. CDR3 bases: TGTGCCATCAGTGAGTCCGGCAGGGAGGGAAACACCATATATTTT.

This chain joins TRBV4-3 and TRBJ2-1; 7 bases match TRBD2. V trimming: 0 bases; J trimming: 8 bases; junction bases outside the gene matches: 7. The CDR3 covers 15 residues. Germline CDR1 LGHNA, CDR2 YSLEER. CDR3 loop: CASSQDRGRVHEQFF. CDR3 sequence (DNA): TGCGCCAGCAGCCAAGACCGGGGGAGGGTTCATGAGCAGTTCTTC.

This chain uses TRBV7-9 with TRBJ1-2, with TRBD1 as a possible D gene (5 bases). Germline CDR1 and CDR2: SEHNR and FQNEAQ (reference sequence). The CDR3 length is 14 residues. Trimming took off 1 base at V and 7 bases at J, with 13 bases between the two ends. The CDR3 reads CASSLEGSGSGYTF. CDR3 coding DNA: TGTGCCAGCAGCTTAGAAGGTTCAGGGAGTGGCTACACCTTC.

This chain uses TRBV7-3 with TRBJ2-2; tentative D call: TRBD1 (5 bases). Germline V gives CDR1 SGHTA, CDR2 FQGTGA. The CDR3 has 18 residues. V was pared by 0 bases and J by 0 bases, with 14 bases between. This CDR3 is CASSLTVHKGTNTGELFF. The DNA for the CDR3 is TGTGCCAGCAGCTTAACGGTCCATAAGGGGACGAACACCGGGGAGCTGTTTTTT.

This chain connects TRBV19 to TRBJ2-7; D possibly corresponds to TRBD1 (5 bases). The CDR3 is 15 amino acids. Per the germline V gene, CDR1 is LNHDA and CDR2 is SQIVND (reference sequence). The ends were cut back, 2 bases at V and 2 bases at J, with 13 bases in the middle. CDR3 DNA: TGTGCCAGTAGTATACAAGGGGTCGGTACCTACGAGCAGTACTTC. This gives the protein CASSIQGVGTYEQYF.

The J gene is TRBJ2-1, the V gene TRBV29-1; D could derive from TRBD1 or TRBD2 (6 bases each). CDR1 and CDR2 (germline): SQVTM, ANQGSEA. V lost 4 bases and J 3 bases, leaving 13 bases between the germline ends. This CDR3 contains 14 residues. This CDR3 reads CSVVKGEVYNEQFF. In nucleotides, the CDR3 is TGCAGCGTTGTAAAGGGGGAGGTCTACAATGAGCAGTTCTTC.

The chain uses TRBV9 and TRBJ1-4; 7 nucleotides match TRBD1. Looked up from germline, CDR1 is SGDLS and CDR2 is YYNGEE. CDR3 length: 15 residues. V shed 4 bases, J shed 7 bases, and the junction held 10 bases outside the gene matches. DNA for the CDR3: TGTGCCAGCAGCAGTACCGGGACAGCTTTTGAAAAACTGTTTTTT. This encodes CASSSTGTAFEKLFF. The whole variable domain, filled in from reference TRBV9 and TRBJ1-4, reads DSGVTQTPKHLITATGQRVTLRCSPRSGDLSVYWYQQSLDQGLQFLIQYYNGEERAKGNILERFSAQQFPDLHSELNLSSLELGDSALYFCASSSTGTAFEKLFFGSGTQLSVL.

This rearrangement joins TRBV5-1 to TRBJ2-7; 8 nucleotides align to TRBD2. CDR1 is SGHRS and CDR2 is YFSETQ in the germline V gene. With V trimmed by 6 bases and J by 6 bases, 5 bases remained unmatched. The CDR3 contains 12 residues. The CDR3 protein is CASTTLAGEQYF. For the CDR3, the DNA is TGCGCCAGCACTACGCTAGCGGGCGAGCAGTACTTC.

This clone was observed once. This chain uses TRBV27 with TRBJ2-2; D unresolved. The germline V and J ends were trimmed by 5 bases and 2 bases, with 3 bases remaining between them. This CDR3 has 12 residues. CDR1 MNHEY and CDR2 SMNVEV come from the germline V gene (reference sequence). CDR3 in DNA: TGTGCCAGCAGTACCAACACCGGGGAGCTGTTTTTT. Its translation: CASSTNTGELFF.

This CDR3 reads CASSQEIRPKETQYF. DNA for the CDR3: TGCGCCAGCAGCCAAGAGATCAGGCCTAAAGAGACCCAGTACTTC. The rearrangement links TRBV4-1 to TRBJ2-5; D gene uncertain. CDR1 and CDR2 from the germline V gene are MGHRA and YSYEKL. The CDR3 totals 15 residues. Trimming left V 0 bases short and J 3 bases short, with 11 bases between.

The chain employs TRBV6-6 and TRBJ2-5; 7 positions match TRBD1. Germline CDR1 and CDR2: MNHNY and SVGAGI (reference sequence). This CDR3 comprises 16 residues. With 5 bases clipped from V and 1 base from J, the junction kept 10 bases outside the gene matches. CDR3 protein: CASSPRQGLPQETQYF. CDR3 sequence (DNA): TGTGCCAGCAGTCCACGACAGGGTCTCCCCCAAGAGACCCAGTACTTC.

This clone has only a few counts. The rearrangement links TRBV11-2 to TRBJ2-3; D is perhaps TRBD1 or TRBD2 (5 bases each). Per germline, CDR1 SGHAT and CDR2 FQNNGV. The length of the CDR3 is 17 residues. V lost 2 bases and J lost 3, with 18 bases in between. CDR3 in DNA: TGTGCCAGCAGCTTACCCTCCGGGACGGGACGTACAGATACGCAGTATTTT. It yields the protein CASSLPSGTGRTDTQYF.

The chain combines TRBV2 with TRBJ2-7; TRBD1 might be the D (6 bases). The V gene lost 4 bases and the J gene lost 3 bases, with 13 bases spanning the gap. The germline gives CDR1 SNHLY, CDR2 FYNNEI. The CDR3 extends over 14 amino acids. CDR3 sequence reads: CASSVYRVGYEQYF. The CDR3 DNA reads as TGTGCCAGCAGTGTGTACAGGGTTGGCTACGAGCAGTACTTC. Looking up the rest from reference TRBV2 and TRBJ2-7 gives the full variable domain: EPEVTQTPSHQVTQMGQEVILRCVPISNHLYFYWYRQILGQKVEFLVSFYNNEISEKSEIFDDQFSVERPDGSNFTLKIRSTKLEDSAMYFCASSVYRVGYEQYFGPGTRLTVT.

The chain uses TRBV19 and TRBJ2-7; D is ambiguous. The CDR3 loop spans 13 amino acids. CDR1 is LNHDA and CDR2 is SQIVND in the germline V gene (reference sequence). Between the trimmed V and J ends, which lost 8 bases and 3 bases, there was a span of 14 bases. The CDR3 protein is CASPVELFYEQYF. CDR3 bases: TGTGCCAGTCCAGTTGAATTGTTCTACGAGCAGTACTTC. The full variable domain, completed using reference TRBV19 and TRBJ2-7, is DGGITQSPKYLFRKEGQNVTLSCEQNLNHDAMYWYRQDPGQGLRLIYYSQIVNDFQKGDIAEGYSVSREKKESFPLTVTSAQKNPTAFYLCASPVELFYEQYFGPGTRLTVT.

The chain links TRBV6-1 to TRBJ2-1; TRBD1 agrees at 7 bases. From germline, CDR1 is MNHNS and CDR2 SASEGT. The CDR3 has 15 residues. V lost 4 bases and J lost 2; bases outside the gene matches: 5. CDR3 sequence: CASSVRDSAYNEQFF. The CDR3 bases are TGTGCCAGCAGTGTCCGGGACAGTGCCTACAATGAGCAGTTCTTC.